The subject of this entry is one T cell receptor (beta chain). CDR1 SEHNR and CDR2 FQNEAQ come from the germline V gene (reference sequence). The CDR3 is made up of 14 amino acids. Between the trimmed V and J ends, which lost 3 bases and 7 bases, there was a span of 12 bases. This record comes from a study of control samples from healthy donors and cancer patients. Sequenced by immunoSEQ multiplex PCR; TCRdb stores in-frame clones only, minus some. The sample lists some 51,000 clones, roughly 95% occurring once. The chain uses TRBV7-9 and TRBJ1-4; D remains unclear. Sequencing was carried out using blood. The TCR was taken from a woman aged 18-29 years in good health. DNA of the CDR3: TGTGCCAGCAGCTTCCCCGGGCTGGGTGAAAAACTGTTTTTT. Protein product: CASSFPGLGEKLFF. Based on the CDR3 plus reference TRBV7-9 and TRBJ1-4, the full variable domain is DTGVSQNPRHKITKRGQNVTFRCDPISEHNRLYWYRQTLGQGPEFLTYFQNEAQLEKSRLLSDRFSAERPKGSFSTLEIQRTEQGDSAMYLCASSFPGLGEKLFFGSGTQLSVL.